Below, 27 T cell receptor beta chains from the same sample are listed, as sequenced in a study of cytotoxic CD8 clonotypes in ibrutinib-treated CLL (dated by TCRdb to about 2021). Libraries were built with the immunoSEQ multiplex PCR assay. The immuneACCESS repertoire file appears here via TCRdb, limited to in-frame rearrangements. These files lack a portion of the clones; in checked studies, under half of the deficit traces to unresolved V genes, and the cause of the others is not known. For this sample the table gives some 85,000 clones, of which roughly 80% were detected only once. Of the sample, 20% to 25% falls within the top ten clones. Interpreted using the paper, the time point label stands for: around 25 months on ibrutinib. The sequenced sample was PBMCs, obtained after 24 months of ibrutinib treatment. The receptors shown here come from a human donor with chronic lymphocytic leukemia.

The rearrangement links TRBV5-1 to TRBJ1-1; TRBD1 might be the D (5 bases). CDR1 is SGHRS, CDR2 YFSETQ, per germline. With 4 bases removed from V and 0 bases from J, the gap between germline ends came to 13 bases. This CDR3 has 15 residues. The CDR3 region has the DNA TGCGCCAGCAGCCCATCAACAGGTCTGAACACTGAAGCTTTCTTT. As protein: CASSPSTGLNTEAFF.

V is TRBV6-1 and J is TRBJ2-5; TRBD2 matches 8 bases. V dropped 4 bases and J dropped 5; count of bases not matched to a gene: 9. Germline CDR1 reads MNHNS; CDR2 reads SASEGT. There are 15 residues in the CDR3. CDR3 residues: CASSVGREAGETQYF. As DNA, the CDR3 is TGTGCCAGCAGTGTCGGGCGGGAGGCCGGGGAGACCCAGTACTTC.

The V call is TRBV6-5, the J call TRBJ2-2; 10 bases align to TRBD2. This CDR3 has 15 amino acids. J was trimmed by 4 bases and V by 4 bases; bases with no gene match: 3. Germline V lookup: CDR1 MNHEY, CDR2 SVGAGI. CDR3 in DNA: TGTGCCAGCAGTTCCAGCGGGGGGGGCACCGGGGAGCTGTTTTTT. Amino acids: CASSSSGGGTGELFF.

The chain uses TRBV6-5 and TRBJ1-2; 7 bases are shared with TRBD1. Germline V gives CDR1 MNHEY, CDR2 SVGAGI. With V trimmed by 6 bases and J by 4 bases, 8 bases remained unmatched. The length of the CDR3 is 14 residues. For the CDR3, the DNA is TGTGCCAGCAGGAGCCAAGGGGGCGTCTATGGCTACACCTTC. Amino acids: CASRSQGGVYGYTF.

The rearrangement links TRBV2 to TRBJ1-2, with a tentative D call TRBD1 (6 bases). The CDR3 covers 13 residues. Germline V CDR1 and CDR2: SNHLY, FYNNEI. Deletions cut 4 bases from V and 8 bases from J, with 14 bases between. This chain's CDR3 is CASSARGRGGYTF. The CDR3 DNA reads as TGTGCCAGCAGTGCCAGGGGCCGCGGGGGCTACACCTTC. Drawing the rest from reference TRBV2 and TRBJ1-2, the complete variable domain is EPEVTQTPSHQVTQMGQEVILRCVPISNHLYFYWYRQILGQKVEFLVSFYNNEISEKSEIFDDQFSVERPDGSNFTLKIRSTKLEDSAMYFCASSARGRGGYTFGSGTRLTVV.

The rearrangement links TRBV15 to TRBJ2-4; 8 bases are shared with TRBD1. This CDR3 comprises 16 residues. Germline V gives CDR1 LNHNV, CDR2 YYDKDF (reference sequence). The V and J ends lost 1 base and 4 bases, in that order; junction bases with no gene match: 6. CDR3 nucleotide sequence: TGTGCCACCAGCAGAGGGGTACAGGGGGGAAAAAACATTCAGTACTTC. Amino acid sequence: CATSRGVQGGKNIQYF.

This clone has just a few counts. The J gene is TRBJ1-5, the V gene TRBV15; D remains ambiguous. The V and J ends lost 0 bases and 1 base respectively, with 1 base between them. Looked up from germline, CDR1 is LNHNV and CDR2 is YYDKDF (reference sequence). CDR3 length equals 13 residues. As DNA, the CDR3 is TGTGCCACCAGCAGAGAAAGCAATCAGCCCCAGCATTTT. Residues: CATSRESNQPQHF.

The chain is built from TRBV28 and TRBJ2-1, with 8 bases matching TRBD2. The CDR3 contains 17 residues. Germline loops: CDR1 MDHEN, CDR2 SYDVKM. Trimming cost V 6 bases and J 6 bases; bases outside gene matches: 16. DNA of the CDR3: TGTGCCAGCAGCCCATCTTTGTTGATTAGCGGGGTCAATGAGCAGTTCTTC. Residues: CASSPSLLISGVNEQFF.

In its sample, this clone was seen a few times. The genes are TRBV7-9 and TRBJ1-2; 8 bases match TRBD1. The CDR3 runs 19 residues. Germline CDR1 SEHNR, CDR2 FQNEAQ (reference sequence). J gave up 2 bases and V 5 bases, and 19 bases lay outside the gene matches. Here the CDR3 DNA reads TGTGCCAGCAGCAACCTTGGTCCAGGGGGCCTACCCCTAAACTATGGCTACACCTTC. This sequence encodes CASSNLGPGGLPLNYGYTF.

The chain is built from TRBV7-3 and TRBJ2-1, with 12 bases identical to TRBD2. In germline, CDR1 is SGHTA, CDR2 FQGTGA. Trimming cost V 5 bases and J 7 bases; bases outside gene matches: 6. This CDR3 spans 15 amino acids. The CDR3 here is CASSKLAGGPNEQFF. In nucleotides, the CDR3 is TGTGCCAGCAGCAAGCTAGCGGGGGGGCCGAATGAGCAGTTCTTC.

This clone was picked up many times. The V call is TRBV6-6, the J call TRBJ2-1; TRBD2 aligns across 11 bases. CDR1 and CDR2 from the germline V gene are MNHNY and SVGAGI (reference sequence). The V gene end was trimmed by 4 bases and the J gene end by 6 bases; junction bases not matched to a gene: 8. There are 16 residues in the CDR3. The chain's CDR3 is CASSSLLAGVGNEQFF. DNA of the CDR3: TGTGCCAGCAGTTCCCTACTAGCGGGAGTTGGCAATGAGCAGTTCTTC.

The chain recombines TRBV5-1 with TRBJ2-3, with 12 bases aligning to TRBD2. The CDR3 has 18 amino acids. CDR1 is SGHRS, CDR2 YFSETQ, per germline. Trimming removed 4 bases from V and 1 base from J; junction bases left unmatched: 10. The CDR3 DNA reads TGCGCCAGCAGCGTGGCTAGCGGGAGGGCCAGGCGCACAGATACGCAGTATTTT. This translates into CASSVASGRARRTDTQYF.

The rearrangement uses TRBV10-3 and TRBJ2-1, with TRBD2 matching 8 bases. CDR1 and CDR2 from the germline V gene are ENHRY and SYGVKD. V trimming: 10 bases; J trimming: 2 bases; junction bases outside the gene matches: 7. The CDR3 extends over 14 amino acids. The CDR3 reads CATGLAGTYNEQFF. The CDR3 DNA follows: TGTGCCACCGGACTAGCAGGTACCTACAATGAGCAGTTCTTC.

This clone appeared once. V usage is TRBV6-5 and J usage is TRBJ1-5, with 9 bases aligning to TRBD1. The CDR3 has 14 residues. J gave up 3 bases and V 6 bases, and 3 bases lay outside the gene matches. The germline gives CDR1 MNHEY, CDR2 SVGAGI. The CDR3 coding sequence is TGTGCCAGCAGGGGGACAGGGACCAATCAGCCCCAGCATTTT. This encodes CASRGTGTNQPQHF.

The chain employs TRBV9 and TRBJ2-3; TRBD2 is a possible D gene (6 bases). This CDR3 has 14 amino acids. The V gene lost 2 bases and the J gene lost 2 bases, with 9 bases spanning the gap. Germline V gene sequence: CDR1 SGDLS, CDR2 YYNGEE. The chain's CDR3 is CASSVVDYTDTQYF. The CDR3 DNA reads as TGTGCCAGCAGCGTCGTGGACTACACAGATACGCAGTATTTT.

The chain has TRBV18 and TRBJ2-5; D is undetermined. Germline V CDR1 and CDR2: KGHSH, LQKENI. V was trimmed by 1 base and J by 2 bases, leaving 14 bases between them. This CDR3 region has 16 residues. The CDR3, as DNA: TGTGCCAGCTCACCACGGGTGGCGGACGGACAAGAGACCCAGTACTTC. Protein sequence: CASSPRVADGQETQYF.

V gene TRBV7-9 combines with J gene TRBJ2-3; D may be TRBD2 (5 bases). CDR1 and CDR2 (germline): SEHNR, FQNEAQ (reference sequence). V was pared by 2 bases and J by 1 base, with 16 bases between. CDR3 length equals 17 residues. CDR3 in amino acids: CASSLPPGVVGTDTQYF. CDR3 nucleotide sequence: TGTGCCAGCAGCTTACCCCCCGGGGTAGTAGGCACAGATACGCAGTATTTT.

This chain joins TRBV2 and TRBJ1-2; tentatively, D is TRBD1 (5 bases). The V gene lost 3 bases and the J gene lost 2 bases, with 16 bases spanning the gap. CDR3 length: 16 amino acids. Germline lookup yields CDR1 SNHLY and CDR2 FYNNEI. The CDR3 coding sequence is TGTGCCAGCAGTGAGACCAGGGTAACGGTAAACTATGGCTACACCTTC. Translation gives CASSETRVTVNYGYTF.

This clone has just one count. The chain employs TRBV7-4 and TRBJ2-7, with TRBD2 matching over 7 bases. The CDR3 is 19 residues long. Germline lookup yields CDR1 SGHVT and CDR2 SQSDAQ. The V and J ends lost 2 bases and 0 bases, in that order; junction bases with no gene match: 16. The CDR3 loop is CASSLLMYMTRTSSYEQYF. The CDR3 region has the DNA TGTGCCAGCAGCTTATTAATGTACATGACTCGGACTAGCTCCTACGAGCAGTACTTC.

The CDR3 sequence: CASSEALNTEAFF. For the CDR3, the DNA is TGCGCCAGCAGTGAAGCACTGAACACTGAAGCTTTCTTT. This chain links TRBV10-1 with TRBJ1-1; D remains ambiguous. Germline V gene data show CDR1 as WNHNN and CDR2 as SYGVQD (reference sequence). V gave up 3 bases and J gave up 0 bases, with 5 bases separating them. The CDR3 runs to 13 residues.

The rearrangement joins TRBV19 to TRBJ2-1; D is possibly TRBD1 or TRBD2 (5 bases each). This CDR3 has 17 amino acids. Trimming removed 3 bases at V and 4 bases at J, with 19 bases between. Germline CDR1 LNHDA, CDR2 SQIVND (reference sequence). The CDR3 nucleotides are TGTGCCAGTAGTATTCCGGCTAGCCGGACAATTTACAATGAGCAGTTCTTC. As protein: CASSIPASRTIYNEQFF.

The chain recombines TRBV9 with TRBJ1-3; possibly TRBD1 for D (6 bases). V was trimmed by 7 bases and J by 3 bases, leaving 14 bases between them. There are 14 residues in the CDR3. Germline V gives CDR1 SGDLS, CDR2 YYNGEE. In DNA, the CDR3 is TGTGCCAGCTCGGGAGGGGGGCATGGAAACACCATATATTTT. This encodes CASSGGGHGNTIYF.

In this sample, this clone turned up once. The gene calls are TRBV7-2 and TRBJ2-1; 12 bases fit TRBD2. The CDR3 consists of 15 residues. Trimming removed 6 bases from V and 8 bases from J; junction bases left unmatched: 8. Germline CDR1 is SGHTA and CDR2 is FQGNSA. CDR3 loop: CASRHQGTSGYEQFF. The DNA of the CDR3 is TGTGCCAGCAGACACCAGGGGACTAGCGGGTATGAGCAGTTCTTC.

The chain employs TRBV6-1 and TRBJ2-1; no clear D gene. The V end was cut by 8 bases, the J end by 10 bases, with 21 bases between. This CDR3 has 14 residues. In germline, CDR1 is MNHNS, CDR2 SASEGT. The CDR3 reads CASLQPDSTSEQFF. The CDR3 DNA follows: TGTGCCAGCCTCCAGCCCGACTCTACCTCAGAGCAGTTCTTC.

The chain is built from TRBV7-9 and TRBJ1-3; D gene ambiguous. Deletions cut 5 bases from V and 5 bases from J, with 10 bases between. The CDR3 extends over 13 amino acids. The germline gives CDR1 SEHNR, CDR2 FQNEAQ (reference sequence). The CDR3 sequence: CASSAGLRNTIYF. The CDR3 DNA reads TGTGCCAGCAGCGCAGGACTGAGAAACACCATATATTTT.

The CDR3 sequence is CSAGLAGGQGGELFF. The CDR3 bases are TGCAGCGCAGGACTAGCGGGGGGCCAGGGCGGGGAGCTGTTTTTT. The rearrangement uses TRBV29-1 and TRBJ2-2; 14 positions agree with TRBD2. This CDR3 has 15 residues. Germline V gives CDR1 SQVTM, CDR2 ANQGSEA. V lost 7 bases, J lost 7 bases, and 8 bases stayed unmatched.

The chain is built from TRBV29-1 and TRBJ2-7, with a tentative D call TRBD2 (6 bases). The CDR3 has 15 amino acids. The germline V gene encodes CDR1 SQVTM and CDR2 ANQGSEA. The ends were cut back, 4 bases at V and 2 bases at J, with 18 bases in the middle. The CDR3 DNA reads TGCAGCGTTGGGGGCGGGAACGGTGGGACCTACGAGCAGTACTTC. Amino acid sequence: CSVGGGNGGTYEQYF.